The 22 T cell receptor beta chains given below trace back to one sample, sequenced in a study of blood T cell repertoires in COVID-19. Libraries were prepared by immunoSEQ multiplex PCR; TCRdb keeps only in-frame clonotypes and omits some of them. The table shows approximately 110,000 clones, with around 80% occurring only once. Source material: peripheral blood. The receptors were gathered from a human donor in a cohort sampled during active or convalescent COVID-19.

The table lists this clone with a count of one. V and J are TRBV6-5 and TRBJ1-4, with 7 bases matching TRBD1. The J segment lost 2 bases and the V segment lost 4 bases, leaving 7 bases of the junction unmatched. Germline V gene sequence: CDR1 MNHEY, CDR2 SVGAGI. CDR3 size: 16 residues. The CDR3 region is CASSSRDRSTNEKLFF. The CDR3 bases are TGTGCCAGCAGTTCCCGGGACAGAAGTACTAATGAAAAACTGTTTTTT.

This clone was counted between two and nine times. The chain has TRBV11-3 and TRBJ1-1, with D maybe TRBD1 (6 bases). V gave up 6 bases and J gave up 9 bases, with 17 bases separating them. Germline V gene data show CDR1 as SGHNT and CDR2 as YENEEA. The CDR3 sequence is 13 residues long. The CDR3 DNA sequence: TGTGCCAGCAGTTCCGGGACATCAGGGAAAGCTTTCTTT. Amino acid sequence: CASSSGTSGKAFF.

The V and J genes are TRBV5-1 and TRBJ2-7; 7 nucleotides line up with TRBD1. The CDR3 is 16 amino acids. Trimming cost V 0 bases and J 4 bases; bases outside gene matches: 10. Germline V gene sequence: CDR1 SGHRS, CDR2 YFSETQ. The CDR3 nucleotides read TGCGCCAGCAGCTTGGGTACTAGGACAGGAAGATACGAGCAGTACTTC. It translates to CASSLGTRTGRYEQYF.

CDR3 nucleotide sequence: TGCGCCAGCAGCTTCCTGGGACTACCCTTAGCTGAGCAGTTCTTC. Translating gives CASSFLGLPLAEQFF. J is TRBJ2-1 and V is TRBV5-1, with TRBD2 identical over 7 bases. CDR3 length: 15 residues. The germline gives CDR1 SGHRS, CDR2 YFSETQ. The V segment lost 2 bases and the J segment 9 bases; nucleotides outside the gene matches: 11.

The V call is TRBV5-5, the J call TRBJ2-2, with 11 bases aligning to TRBD1. CDR1 and CDR2 (germline): SGHKS, YYEKEE (reference sequence). V trimming: 7 bases; J trimming: 1 base; junction bases outside the gene matches: 3. The CDR3 sequence is 15 residues long. Here the CDR3 reads CASDGTGGNTGELFF. CDR3 nucleotides: TGTGCCAGCGACGGGACAGGGGGGAACACCGGGGAGCTGTTTTTT. Together with reference TRBV5-5 and TRBJ2-2, the CDR3 gives the full variable domain: DAGVTQSPTHLIKTRGQQVTLRCSPISGHKSVSWYQQVLGQGPQFIFQYYEKEERGRGNFPDRFSARQFPNYSSELNVNALLLGDSALYLCASDGTGGNTGELFFGEGSRLTVL.

This chain links TRBV11-1 with TRBJ2-1; no firm D call. CDR3 length equals 13 residues. Per the germline V gene, CDR1 is SGHAT and CDR2 is FQDESV (reference sequence). Between the trimmed V and J ends, which lost 10 bases and 10 bases, there was a span of 20 bases. The chain's CDR3 is CATTATPSMEQFF. The CDR3 nucleotides read TGTGCCACCACCGCGACACCATCAATGGAGCAGTTCTTC.

The chain recombines TRBV6-2 or TRBV6-3 with TRBJ2-7, with 11 bases that match TRBD2. Germline V gene sequence: CDR1 MNHEY, CDR2 SVGEGT. With V trimmed by 4 bases and J by 3 bases, 8 bases remained unmatched. The CDR3 spans 16 residues. CDR3 nucleotides: TGTGCCAGCAGTTCACTGGGGACTAGCGGTATCTACGAGCAGTACTTC. This gives the protein CASSSLGTSGIYEQYF.

The chain combines TRBV9 with TRBJ2-1, with 11 bases that match TRBD2. V shed 0 bases, J shed 1 base, and the junction held 9 bases outside the gene matches. Germline values: CDR1 SGDLS, CDR2 YYNGEE. CDR3 size: 19 residues. The CDR3, as DNA: TGTGCCAGCAGCGTAGAGGGGGTCCCTAGCGGGGGGTCCTACAATGAGCAGTTCTTC. This translates into CASSVEGVPSGGSYNEQFF.

V usage is TRBV7-2 and J usage is TRBJ1-5; 9 bases agree with TRBD1. V trimming: 2 bases; J trimming: 4 bases; junction bases outside the gene matches: 3. Germline assignment: CDR1 SGHTA and CDR2 FQGNSA. The CDR3 contains 15 residues. In DNA, the CDR3 is TGTGCCAGCAGCTTATTGGGACAGGGAAATCAGCCCCAGCATTTT. Its protein product is CASSLLGQGNQPQHF.

The chain links TRBV7-2 to TRBJ2-3, with D possibly matching TRBD2 (6 bases). The CDR3 covers 15 residues. Germline V CDR1 and CDR2: SGHTA, FQGNSA. V gave up 0 bases and J gave up 2 bases, with 9 bases separating them. This CDR3 reads CASSLAGTFTDTQYF. The DNA for the CDR3 is TGTGCCAGCAGCTTAGCTGGGACTTTCACAGATACGCAGTATTTT.

The chain recombines TRBV25-1 with TRBJ1-2; D perhaps matches TRBD1 (6 bases). The V end lost 7 bases, the J end lost 2 bases, and 14 bases lay between the germline ends. Germline V CDR1 and CDR2: MGHDK, SYGVNS. This CDR3 spans 14 amino acids. For the CDR3, the DNA is TGTGCCAGCACCCCCCATACAGGGAACTATGGCTACACCTTC. Translation gives CASTPHTGNYGYTF.

The rearrangement uses TRBV28 and TRBJ1-2; 7 nucleotides line up with TRBD1. The CDR3 runs 13 residues. Germline V lookup: CDR1 MDHEN, CDR2 SYDVKM. The ends lost 5 bases at V and 2 bases at J; junction bases unmatched: 2. The CDR3 protein is CASSTDRNYGYTF. As DNA, the CDR3 is TGTGCCAGCAGTACGGACAGGAACTATGGCTACACCTTC.

The V and J genes are TRBV29-1 and TRBJ2-5, with D maybe TRBD1 (6 bases). Germline V CDR1 and CDR2: SQVTM, ANQGSEA. The CDR3 contains 13 residues. The V and J ends lost 2 bases and 5 bases respectively, with 12 bases between them. The CDR3 bases are TGCAGCGTTGAACCAGTACAGGGTGAGACCCAGTACTTC. Protein product: CSVEPVQGETQYF.

The rearrangement joins TRBV28 to TRBJ2-1; 12 bases align to TRBD2. This CDR3 spans 14 amino acids. The ends lost 6 bases at V and 7 bases at J; junction bases unmatched: 4. Germline V gives CDR1 MDHEN, CDR2 SYDVKM. CDR3 region: CASRGLAGPNEQFF. CDR3 bases: TGTGCCAGCAGAGGACTAGCGGGACCTAATGAGCAGTTCTTC.

This clone was counted a single time. The chain uses TRBV18 and TRBJ1-3; D gene ambiguous. Germline CDR1 KGHSH, CDR2 LQKENI. V lost 1 base and J lost 1, with 17 bases in between. CDR3 size: 18 residues. CDR3 sequence: CASSPRSGGPGSGNTIYF. CDR3 nucleotides: TGTGCCAGCTCACCACGGTCAGGAGGGCCTGGGTCTGGAAACACCATATATTTT.

This clone was observed a single time. The chain couples TRBV7-6 to TRBJ2-7; 9 bases agree with TRBD2. This CDR3 region has 15 residues. Germline CDR1 SGHVS, CDR2 FNYEAQ. V dropped 1 base and J dropped 3; count of bases not matched to a gene: 4. The CDR3 region is CASSLGAGGLYEQYF. CDR3 DNA: TGTGCCAGCAGCTTAGGGGCGGGAGGGCTCTACGAGCAGTACTTC. The full variable domain, in which reference TRBV7-6 and TRBJ2-7 provide the parts outside the CDR3, is GAGVSQSPRYKVTKRGQDVALRCDPISGHVSLYWYRQALGQGPEFLTYFNYEAQQDKSGLPNDRFSAERPEGSISTLTIQRTEQRDSAMYRCASSLGAGGLYEQYFGPGTRLTVT.

The genes are TRBV2 and TRBJ2-4; no firm D call. Germline values: CDR1 SNHLY, CDR2 FYNNEI. The V end was cut by 10 bases, the J end by 10 bases, with 11 bases between. The CDR3 is 10 residues long. The CDR3 DNA reads TGTGCCACCGGCCAGGATATTCAGTACTTC. This codes for CATGQDIQYF.

The chain has TRBV5-5 and TRBJ1-5; D unclear. CDR1 and CDR2 from the germline V gene are SGHKS and YYEKEE (reference sequence). V was shortened by 3 bases and J by 9 bases, with 10 bases between the two germline ends. The CDR3 is 12 amino acids. DNA for the CDR3: TGTGCCAGCAGCTCGGGAGTTTCGCCCCAGCATTTT. Encoded protein: CASSSGVSPQHF.

The V call is TRBV28, the J call TRBJ2-1; D is perhaps TRBD1 (5 bases). The CDR3 loop spans 14 amino acids. Trimming took off 6 bases at V and 2 bases at J, with 11 bases between the two ends. In germline, CDR1 is MDHEN, CDR2 SYDVKM. The CDR3 protein is CASSVQGTYNEQFF. The CDR3 nucleotides are TGTGCCAGCAGCGTCCAGGGTACCTACAATGAGCAGTTCTTC. The variable domain in full, completed from reference TRBV28 and TRBJ2-1, reads DVKVTQSSRYLVKRTGEKVFLECVQDMDHENMFWYRQDPGLGLRLIYFSYDVKMKEKGDIPEGYSVSREKKERFSLILESASTNQTSMYLCASSVQGTYNEQFFGPGTRLTVL.

This clone was counted only a few times. The chain carries TRBV27 and TRBJ2-7; D is uncertain. Trimming took off 8 bases at V and 1 base at J, with 12 bases between the two ends. Germline lookup yields CDR1 MNHEY and CDR2 SMNVEV (reference sequence). The CDR3 length is 13 residues. CDR3 bases: TGTGCCAGCGCCGGGTGGAAGTCCTACGAGCAGTACTTC. It is translated as CASAGWKSYEQYF.

The J gene is TRBJ2-7, the V gene TRBV18; TRBD2 matches at 13 bases. The germline gives CDR1 KGHSH, CDR2 LQKENI. The V gene end was trimmed by 5 bases and the J gene end by 6 bases; junction bases not matched to a gene: 7. CDR3 length: 15 residues. The CDR3 protein is CASSSGTSGVREQYF. As DNA, the CDR3 is TGTGCCAGCTCATCCGGGACTAGCGGGGTTCGCGAGCAGTACTTC.

This clone appeared a few times. The J gene is TRBJ2-2, the V gene TRBV3-1 (or the pseudogene TRBV3-2); D might be TRBD2 (5 bases). This CDR3 has 17 residues. V lost 2 bases to trimming and J lost 3 bases, with 16 bases between them. CDR1 and CDR2 (germline): LGHDT, YNNKEL (reference sequence). CDR3 loop: CASSQNTRALDTGELFF. DNA of the CDR3: TGTGCCAGCAGCCAAAATACTAGGGCCCTGGACACCGGGGAGCTGTTTTTT.